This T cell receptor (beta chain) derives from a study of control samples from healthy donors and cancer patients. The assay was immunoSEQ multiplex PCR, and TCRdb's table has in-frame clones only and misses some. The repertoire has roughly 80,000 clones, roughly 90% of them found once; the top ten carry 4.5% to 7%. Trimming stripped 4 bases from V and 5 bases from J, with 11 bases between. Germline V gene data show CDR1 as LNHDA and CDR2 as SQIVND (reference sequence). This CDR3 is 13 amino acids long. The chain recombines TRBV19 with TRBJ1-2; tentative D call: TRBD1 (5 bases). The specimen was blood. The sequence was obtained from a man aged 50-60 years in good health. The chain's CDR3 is CASSRQEGYGYTF. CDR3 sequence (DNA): TGTGCCAGTAGTAGGCAGGAGGGGTATGGCTACACCTTC.